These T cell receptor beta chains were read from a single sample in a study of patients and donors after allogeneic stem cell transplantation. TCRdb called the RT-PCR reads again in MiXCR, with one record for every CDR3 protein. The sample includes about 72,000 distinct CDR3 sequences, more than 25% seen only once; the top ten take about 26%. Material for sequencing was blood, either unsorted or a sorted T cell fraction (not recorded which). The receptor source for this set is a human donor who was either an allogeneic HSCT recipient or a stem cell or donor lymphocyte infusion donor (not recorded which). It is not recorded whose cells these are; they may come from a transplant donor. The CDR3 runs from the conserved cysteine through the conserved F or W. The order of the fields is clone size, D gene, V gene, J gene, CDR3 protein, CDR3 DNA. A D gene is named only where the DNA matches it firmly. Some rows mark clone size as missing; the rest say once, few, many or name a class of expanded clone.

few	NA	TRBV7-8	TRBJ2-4	CASSKLAKNIQYF	TGTGCCAGCAGCAAACTAGCCAAAAACATTCAGTACTTC
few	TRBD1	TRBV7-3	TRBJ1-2	CASSTRDRGRGGYTF	TGTGCCAGCAGCACACGGGACAGGGGCCGGGGAGGCTACACCTTC
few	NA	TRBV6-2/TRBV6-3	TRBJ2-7	CASSYKGGQDASRRQYF	TGTGCCAGCAGTTATAAGGGGGGGCAGGACGCTTCCCGCCGGCAGTACTTC
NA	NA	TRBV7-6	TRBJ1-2	CASSALVGARGYTF	TGTGCCAGCAGCGCCCTTGTGGGGGCGCGGGGCTACACCTTC
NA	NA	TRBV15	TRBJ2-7	CATSRDKGYRGVEDYEQYF	TGTGCCACCAGCAGAGACAAAGGCTACCGGGGTGTGGAGGACTACGAGCAGTACTTC
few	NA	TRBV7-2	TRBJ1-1	CASSLTGKNTEAFF	TGTGCCAGCAGCTTAACCGGAAAGAACACTGAAGCTTTCTTT
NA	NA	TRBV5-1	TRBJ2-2	CASSLVWDRELFF	TGCGCCAGCAGCTTGGTGTGGGACCGGGAGCTGTTTTTT
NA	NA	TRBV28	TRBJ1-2	CASGRMAPRLHGYTF	TGTGCCAGCGGAAGGATGGCACCCCGACTCCATGGCTACACCTTC
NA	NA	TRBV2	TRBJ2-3	CASSAWTDTQYF	TGTGCCAGCAGTGCGTGGACAGATACGCAGTATTTT
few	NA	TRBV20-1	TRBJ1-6	CSARVAGTYNSPLHF	TGCAGTGCTAGAGTGGCAGGGACTTATAATTCACCCCTCCACTTT
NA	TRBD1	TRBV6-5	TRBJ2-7	CASSYSRDRVSYEQYF	TGTGCCAGCAGTTACTCCCGGGACAGGGTAAGCTACGAGCAGTACTTC
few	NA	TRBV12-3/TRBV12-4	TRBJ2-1	CASTSRDFAGSYNEQFF	TGTGCCAGCACCTCCCGGGACTTCGCGGGCTCCTACAATGAGCAGTTCTTC